Each of the 2 T cell receptor beta chains below was sequenced from the same sample in a study of shared clonotypes between healthy human individuals. Produced via immunoSEQ multiplex PCR; TCRdb's table is partial and in-frame only. Among over 800,000 clones listed, 92% were seen once. Naive CD8 cells were CD45RO-negative, positively selected for CCR7, excluding terminally differentiated effector memory CD45RA+ cells. What was sequenced was naive CD8+ T cells sorted from blood. These receptors all come from a young man in good health.

The chain links TRBV5-4 to TRBJ2-7; no clear D. The CDR3 is 14 residues long. Germline CDR1 reads SGHNT; CDR2 reads YYREEE (reference sequence). Trimming removed 4 bases at V and 2 bases at J, with 13 bases between. The CDR3 here is CASSGASSPYEQYF. The CDR3 DNA follows: TGTGCCAGCAGCGGCGCTAGTTCTCCCTACGAGCAGTACTTC.

V and J are TRBV4-1 and TRBJ1-2; tentative D call: TRBD1 (5 bases). CDR1 and CDR2 from the germline V gene are MGHRA and YSYEKL. V was shortened by 6 bases and J by 6 bases, with 11 bases between the two germline ends. This CDR3 has 12 amino acids. The CDR3 protein is CASSPGSDGYTF. DNA for the CDR3: TGCGCCAGCAGTCCAGGGTCGGATGGCTACACCTTC.